The present entry profiles one TCR beta chain with its context. Its recognized antigen is unknown. There are no base qualities to consult, and no much larger clone falls within one base. This entry comes from a study of blood T cell repertoires in COVID-19 (dated by TCRdb to about 2020). Regarding the research as a whole: The collaborator samples originated in the United States, Italy and Spain and spanned the acute and convalescent phases of COVID-19. The material from the prospective study consisted of cDNA or gDNA derived from T cells, B-cell-depleted T cells, or PBMCs. Subjects who had been exposed to COVID-19, were actively infected with it, or had recovered from it provided the deeply sampled blood TCRbeta repertoires that made up the dataset. The repertoires were made available in a free public database intended to serve as a resource for research on the immune response to SARS-CoV-2. The samples were drawn from the first 160 participants of the ongoing ImmuneRACE study and from 1,254 subjects provided by 6 global collaborators. Nearly every sample came with metadata listing a de-identified subject ID, COVID-19 status, age in years and sex. Where available, HLA class I and class II types were obtained from metadata supplied by the sample provider rather than from assay-based typing.

TCRbeta CDR3 regions were amplified from genomic DNA using the immunoSEQ Assay, a bias-controlled multiplex PCR. Per the original workflow: Within the assay, amplification of reference gene primers was used to estimate how many nucleated cells each sample contained. To quantify the absolute abundance of each unique TCRbeta CDR3 rearrangement, sequence reads were collapsed and filtered. For each sample, productive Simpson clonality was calculated by taking the square root of Simpson's diversity index across productive rearrangements. TCRdb obtained this table from immuneACCESS and retained in-frame rearrangements with V and J assigned. These tables miss some clones; where compared with another copy, unresolved V genes account for less than half of the shortfall, and the remainder is unexplained. The DNA gave D and trimming, while V, J and clone size come from that table. Recorded for this sample are fewer than 350,000 clones; approximately 86% of them occurred a single time. Less than 15% of the sample is in the top ten clones.

Inclusive of the bounding cysteine and phenylalanine, the CDR3 is 13 residues long. The DNA shown is the 39-base CDR3, in frame from base 1. The V and J ends are trimmed by 0 bases and 7 bases, leaving 7 bases between them. CDR1 PRHDT and CDR2 FYEKMQ were looked up in the germline V gene (reference sequence). Summary of the overall study and its limitations: How much clinical and demographic metadata was included differed by source and by participant, and the metadata was provided uncurated.

One collaborating source in Seattle enrolled patients while the patients were actively infected and followed the patients over time throughout the course of disease. Collaborating institutions collected whole blood in K2EDTA tubes following their own protocols. For TCRbeta analysis, collaborators shipped samples in one of three forms: frozen whole blood, isolated PBMCs, or DNA extracted from either of those sample types. Source material: peripheral blood. The sequence links TRBV13 to TRBJ2-1; the D region possibly corresponds to TRBD2 (5 bases align). The receptor was derived from a woman in her 70s with COVID-19, enrolled during active disease. In nucleotide form, the sequence is TGTGCCAGCAGCTTAGGGCGGAGGAATGAGCAGTTCTTC. Translation gives CASSLGRRNEQFF.